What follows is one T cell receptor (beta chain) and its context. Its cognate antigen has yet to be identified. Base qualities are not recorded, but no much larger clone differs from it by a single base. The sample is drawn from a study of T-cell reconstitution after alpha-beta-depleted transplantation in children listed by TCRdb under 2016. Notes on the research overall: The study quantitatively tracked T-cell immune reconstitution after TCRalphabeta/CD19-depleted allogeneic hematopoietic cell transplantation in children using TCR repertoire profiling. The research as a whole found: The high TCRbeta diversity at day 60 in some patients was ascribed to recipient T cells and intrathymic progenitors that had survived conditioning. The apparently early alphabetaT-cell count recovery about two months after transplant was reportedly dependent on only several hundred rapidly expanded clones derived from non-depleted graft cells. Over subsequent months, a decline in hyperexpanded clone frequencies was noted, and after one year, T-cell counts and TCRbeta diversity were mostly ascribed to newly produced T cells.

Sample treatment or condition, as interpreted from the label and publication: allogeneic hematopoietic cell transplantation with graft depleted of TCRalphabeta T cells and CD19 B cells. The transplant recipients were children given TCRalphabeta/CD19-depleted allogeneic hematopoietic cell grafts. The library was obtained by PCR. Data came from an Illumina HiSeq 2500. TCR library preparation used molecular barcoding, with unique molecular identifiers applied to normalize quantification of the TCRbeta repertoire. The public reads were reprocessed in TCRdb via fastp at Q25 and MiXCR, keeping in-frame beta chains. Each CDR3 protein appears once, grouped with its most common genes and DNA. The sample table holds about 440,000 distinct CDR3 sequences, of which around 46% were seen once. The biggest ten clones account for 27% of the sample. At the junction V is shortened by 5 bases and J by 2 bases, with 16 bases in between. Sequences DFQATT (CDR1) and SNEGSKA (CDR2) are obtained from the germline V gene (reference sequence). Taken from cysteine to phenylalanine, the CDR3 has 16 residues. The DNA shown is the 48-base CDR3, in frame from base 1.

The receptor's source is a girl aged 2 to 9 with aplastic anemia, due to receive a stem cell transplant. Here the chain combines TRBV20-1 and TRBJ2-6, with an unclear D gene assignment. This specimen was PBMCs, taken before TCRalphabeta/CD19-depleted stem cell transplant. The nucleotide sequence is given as TGCAGTGCTCACAGAGACGCCACCCCTGGGGCCAACGTCCTGACTTTC. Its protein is CSAHRDATPGANVLTF.